What follows are 6 T cell receptor beta chains derived from one specimen sequenced in a study of blood T cells in healthy people across ages. A second about 6 to 12 cycle PCR used barcoded and J-beta primers. MiXCR, applied by TCRdb to the 5' RACE reads, yields one record per CDR3 protein. The table shows some 1.5 million distinct CDR3 sequences, with about 42% occurring only once. Source material: blood. These receptor sequences come from a woman younger than 35 in good health.

The chain has TRBV5-1 and TRBJ1-1; a possible D gene is TRBD1 (5 bases). CDR3 length equals 14 residues. Trimming removed 3 bases from V and 4 bases from J, with 13 bases in between. Germline assignment: CDR1 SGHRS and CDR2 YFSETQ. The CDR3 nucleotides read TGCGCCAGCAGCTCGGGACGGGAGGTCACTGAAGCTTTCTTT. Amino acid sequence: CASSSGREVTEAFF.

This rearrangement joins TRBV13 to TRBJ2-7; D might be TRBD2 (5 bases). In germline, CDR1 is PRHDT, CDR2 FYEKMQ (reference sequence). V was cut by 4 bases and J by 5 bases, with 15 bases left in between. This CDR3 region has 14 residues. CDR3 in amino acids: CASSWTQRSNEQYF. CDR3 sequence (DNA): TGTGCCAGCAGCTGGACTCAACGCAGCAACGAGCAGTACTTC.

V is TRBV6-5 and J is TRBJ2-4; 8 nucleotides match TRBD1. The V gene end was trimmed by 6 bases and the J gene end by 16 bases; junction bases not matched to a gene: 14. Germline V gene sequence: CDR1 MNHEY, CDR2 SVGAGI. The CDR3 consists of 13 residues. The CDR3 DNA sequence: TGTGCCAGCAGACCCTCGGGACAGGACGTCCTATACTTC. It encodes CASRPSGQDVLYF.

The rearrangement links TRBV7-2 to TRBJ2-4, with 8 bases that match TRBD1. The DNA end favors TRBJ2-5, so the J call may be wrong. This CDR3 is 13 amino acids long. CDR1 is SGHTA, CDR2 FQGNSA, per germline. The chain's CDR3 is CASSVGQGETQYF. The CDR3 DNA sequence: TGTGCCAGCAGCGTTGGACAGGGAGAGACCCAGTACTTC.

There are a few counts of this clonotype. The chain uses TRBV6-5 and TRBJ1-2; 10 bases line up with TRBD1. With 4 bases clipped from V and 8 bases from J, the junction kept 10 bases outside the gene matches. The CDR3 loop spans 15 amino acids. Germline assignment: CDR1 MNHEY and CDR2 SVGAGI. The CDR3 DNA is TGTGCCAGCAGTTGGACGGACAGGGGGTCGGAAGGCTACACCTTC. Its translation: CASSWTDRGSEGYTF.

As to this clonotype: Just one base apart from a much larger clone, this may be a read error. The chain carries TRBV7-2 and TRBJ2-3; the match to TRBD2 covers 12 bases. The CDR3 covers 15 residues. Germline values: CDR1 SGHTA, CDR2 FQGNSA. The CDR3 sequence: CSSSVTSGSGNTQYF. The CDR3 DNA follows: TGTTCCAGCAGCGTGACTAGCGGGAGCGGTAATACGCAGTATTTT. Variable domain in full (rest from reference TRBV7-2 and TRBJ2-3): GAGVSQSPSNKVTEKGKDVELRCDPISGHTALYWYRQSLGQGLEFLIYFQGNSAPDKSGLPSDRFSAERTGGSVSTLTIQRTQQEDSAVYLCSSSVTSGSGNTQYFGPGTRLTVL.